This T cell receptor (beta chain) is drawn from a study of T cell responses to AZD1222 COVID-19 vaccine. Study-level points and caveats: Most donors were white British and more were female, and clonal diversity was possibly underestimated.

Germline CDR1 and CDR2: GTSNPN and SVGIG (reference sequence). V lost 3 bases to trimming and J lost 0 bases, with 17 bases between them. CDR3 length: 17 amino acids. Turning to this clone: Its antigen is currently unknown.

The data were produced by immunoSEQ multiplex PCR, yet TCRdb's version contains in-frame clones alone and is incomplete. Counted here are approximately 120,000 clones, 92% occurring once; the ten biggest clones make up approximately 1%. Material: peripheral blood, obtained on day 0 of AZD1222 vaccination. The genes are TRBV30 and TRBJ2-2, with a weak D call TRBD2 (5 bases). The TCR was taken from an adult in good health. The CDR3 loop is CAWSRAVGASNTGELFF. DNA for the CDR3: TGTGCCTGGAGCCGAGCCGTGGGAGCCTCGAACACCGGGGAGCTGTTTTTT.